The 15 T cell receptor beta chains below come from one sample, sequenced in a study of T-cell reconstitution after alpha-beta-depleted transplantation in children. Researchers prepared the TCRbeta library using unique molecular identifiers, the study reports. TCRdb recomputed calls from the PCR reads with MiXCR, one row per CDR3 protein. The table records hundreds of thousands of distinct CDR3 sequences, about 15% of them present only once. The starting material was PBMCs, mostly from graft donor cells, obtained 360 days after TCRalphabeta/CD19-depleted stem cell transplant. The receptors derive from a male patient aged 10 to 17 who had a stem cell transplant for acute lymphoblastic leukemia, so the T cells may come from the graft donor.

This clonotype was picked up one time. V is TRBV11-2 and J is TRBJ2-5, with D possibly being TRBD1 (5 bases). Deletions cut 1 base from V and 4 bases from J, with 16 bases between. The CDR3 loop spans 16 amino acids. Germline loops: CDR1 SGHAT, CDR2 FQNNGV. As DNA, the CDR3 is TGTGCCAGCAGCTTAGGAGCCGGACAAGTTGGAGAGACCCAGTACTTC. It is translated as CASSLGAGQVGETQYF.

This clonotype occurred a few times. The chain combines TRBV4-1 with TRBJ2-4, with D unresolved. V lost 1 base and J lost 5, with 9 bases in between. The CDR3 length is 14 residues. Germline CDR1 and CDR2: MGHRA and YSYEKL. The CDR3: CASSQARRENIQYF. CDR3 DNA sequence: TGCGCCAGCAGCCAAGCGAGACGCGAAAACATTCAGTACTTC.

This clonotype was found a few times. The gene calls are TRBV5-1 and TRBJ2-7; TRBD1 aligns across 9 bases. This CDR3 contains 14 residues. Trimming took 6 bases from V and 4 from J; bases not matched to a gene: 8. Germline CDR1 reads SGHRS; CDR2 reads YFSETQ. The CDR3 protein is CASKTGGSTYEQYF. CDR3 nucleotides: TGCGCCAGCAAAACAGGGGGCAGTACGTACGAGCAGTACTTC.

This clonotype was picked up a small number of times. The chain carries TRBV4-2 and TRBJ1-2; weak D call: TRBD1 (6 bases). CDR3 size: 13 residues. In germline, CDR1 is LGHNA, CDR2 YNFKEQ. V was trimmed by 3 bases and J by 4 bases, leaving 9 bases between them. The chain's CDR3 is CASSQDSFYGYTF. In DNA form, the CDR3 reads TGTGCCAGCAGCCAGGACAGTTTCTATGGCTACACCTTC.

With regard to this clonotype: The junction departs from the called germline gene at one end, perhaps through a read error. The V and J genes are TRBV7-9 and TRBJ2-1; possibly TRBD2 for D (5 bases). The CDR3 extends over 16 amino acids. Germline V CDR1 and CDR2: SEHNR, FQNEAQ (reference sequence). The CDR3 nucleotides read TGTGCCAGCAGCCTAGCAATAGGAGTCCAACACAATGAGCAGTTCTTC. Translated, it gives CASSLAIGVQHNEQFF.

This clonotype was seen many times. The V call is TRBV27, the J call TRBJ2-6, with D perhaps given as TRBD1 or TRBD2 (5 bases each). The V and J ends lost 3 bases and 1 base respectively, with 10 bases between them. This CDR3 is 16 amino acids long. Germline V lookup: CDR1 MNHEY, CDR2 SMNVEV (reference sequence). The CDR3 DNA is TGTGCCAGCAGTTTTTTCTGGGGGTCTGGGGCCAACGTCCTGACTTTC. It is translated as CASSFFWGSGANVLTF.

CDR3 region: CASSLEGAMNTEAFF. CDR3 coding DNA: TGCGCCAGCAGCTTGGAAGGAGCCATGAACACTGAAGCTTTCTTT. The chain recombines TRBV5-1 with TRBJ1-1; the D is unclear. V was cut by 0 bases and J by 0 bases, with 9 bases left in between. CDR3 size: 15 residues. Germline loops: CDR1 SGHRS, CDR2 YFSETQ.

The gene calls are TRBV5-1 and TRBJ2-7, with 7 bases lining up with TRBD1. With V trimmed by 2 bases and J by 4 bases, 6 bases remained unmatched. CDR3 length: 14 residues. CDR1 is SGHRS, CDR2 YFSETQ, per germline. CDR3 loop: CASSLQGSVYEQYF. In nucleotides, the CDR3 is TGCGCCAGCAGCTTACAGGGGTCTGTATACGAGCAGTACTTC.

In this sample, this clonotype turned up a few times. This chain links TRBV20-1 with TRBJ2-3, with 7 bases aligning to TRBD1. Germline V CDR1 and CDR2: DFQATT, SNEGSKA (reference sequence). The CDR3 sequence is 13 residues long. Trimming removed 0 bases from V and 10 bases from J; junction bases left unmatched: 7. The CDR3: CSARDVRGQPQYF. In DNA, the CDR3 is TGCAGTGCTAGAGATGTCAGGGGACAGCCGCAGTATTTT.

This clonotype has only a few counts. The rearrangement uses TRBV11-2 and TRBJ2-5, with 10 nucleotides matching TRBD2. Germline V gives CDR1 SGHAT, CDR2 FQNNGV. The CDR3 covers 17 residues. V was clipped by 2 bases and J by 0 bases; unmatched bases: 6. This CDR3 reads CASSLYPSGRHQETQYF. The CDR3 nucleotides read TGTGCCAGCAGCTTATATCCTAGCGGGAGACACCAAGAGACCCAGTACTTC.

The chain joins TRBV10-3 to TRBJ2-5, with 7 bases lining up with TRBD2. The ends lost 5 bases at V and 1 base at J; junction bases unmatched: 10. The CDR3 length is 16 residues. Germline CDR1 reads ENHRY; CDR2 reads SYGVKD. The CDR3 DNA sequence: TGTGCCATCAGTAAGGGACTACCCACTATCCAAGAGACCCAGTACTTC. This encodes CAISKGLPTIQETQYF.

The genes are TRBV11-2 and TRBJ2-7; perhaps TRBD1 as D (5 bases). Between the trimmed V and J ends, which lost 1 base and 5 bases, there was a span of 15 bases. Germline CDR1 is SGHAT and CDR2 is FQNNGV. There are 15 residues in the CDR3. CDR3 DNA: TGTGCCAGCAGCTTAGTGGCAGGGAAAGTCCACGAGCAGTACTTC. Protein product: CASSLVAGKVHEQYF.

The CDR3 nucleotides are TGCAGCCCGAGAGAGACCCACAGCTCCTACGAGCAGTACTTC. It codes for CSPRETHSSYEQYF. This rearrangement joins TRBV20-1 to TRBJ2-7; D is unresolved. CDR3 length equals 14 residues. Germline V gene lookup returns CDR1 DFQATT and CDR2 SNEGSKA (reference sequence).

The chain is built from TRBV21-1 and TRBJ2-1. TRBV21-1 constitutes a pseudogene. CDR3 length: 15 amino acids. CDR3 sequence (DNA): TGTGCCAGCAGCACGAAGCGGGAGCCCTACAATGAGCAGTTCTTC. Its translation: CASSTKREPYNEQFF.

This clonotype was counted between two and nine times. The V call is TRBV5-1, the J call TRBJ2-7, with D possibly being TRBD1 (7 bases). Looked up from germline, CDR1 is SGHRS and CDR2 is YFSETQ. V lost 4 bases, J lost 1 base, and 18 bases lay in between. The CDR3 has 16 amino acids. CDR3 coding DNA: TGCGCCAGCAGCAGACTCGGGGGACAGTTTTCCTACGAGCAGTACTTC. Its protein product is CASSRLGGQFSYEQYF.